This T cell receptor (beta chain) stems from a study of blood T cells in healthy people across ages. Study findings and constraints: The long-lived group displayed more naive CD4+ cells, plus higher diversity, than the aged donors did.

The CDR3 sequence is 16 residues long. Germline loops: CDR1 DFQATT, CDR2 SNEGSKA (reference sequence). The ends were cut back, 0 bases at V and 0 bases at J, with 15 bases in the middle. A second about 6 to 11 cycle PCR used barcoded and J-beta primers. All cDNA molecules were each tagged by a template-switch adaptor with 12 random nucleotides. Each CDR3 protein is one row after TCRdb ran MiXCR on the 5' RACE reads. The sample lists roughly 1,500,000 distinct CDR3 sequences; approximately 42% were seen once. Notes on this clonotype: Its specificity is unknown.

Extraction yielded at least 5 micrograms of total RNA per sample. The chain combines TRBV20-1 with TRBJ2-7, with D tentatively TRBD2 (5 bases). The TCR sequence derives from a woman aged 18-29 years in good health. The sample comprised blood. CDR3 nucleotide sequence: TGCAGTGCTAGAGATCGGCTAGCCAAATACTCCTACGAGCAGTACTTC. Encoded protein: CSARDRLAKYSYEQYF.